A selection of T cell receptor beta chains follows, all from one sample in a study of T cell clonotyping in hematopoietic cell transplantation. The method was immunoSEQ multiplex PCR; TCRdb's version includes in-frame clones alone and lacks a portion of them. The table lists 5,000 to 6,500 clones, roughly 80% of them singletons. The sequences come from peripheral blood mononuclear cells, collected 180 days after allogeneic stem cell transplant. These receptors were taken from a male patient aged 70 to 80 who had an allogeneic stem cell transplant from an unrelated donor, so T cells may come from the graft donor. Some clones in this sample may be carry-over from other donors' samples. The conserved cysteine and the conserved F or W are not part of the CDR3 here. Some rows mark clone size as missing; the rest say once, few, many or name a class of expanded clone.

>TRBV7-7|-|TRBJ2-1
ASSAGQGSYNEQF
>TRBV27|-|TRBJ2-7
ASSSRDFSGVYEQY
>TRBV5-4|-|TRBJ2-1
ASNQDMSHEQF
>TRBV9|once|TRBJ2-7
ASSVGTGGRTYEQY
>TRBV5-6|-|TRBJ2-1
ASSSQTGAPYNEQF
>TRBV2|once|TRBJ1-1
ASRWGQGGNTEAF
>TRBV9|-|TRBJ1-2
ASSATGVGYT
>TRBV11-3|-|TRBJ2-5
ASSLRGVPGTRETQY
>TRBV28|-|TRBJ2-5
ASSHGTEETQY
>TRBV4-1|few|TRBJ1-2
ASSQGVINYGYT
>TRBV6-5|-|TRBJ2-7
ASSYFSGTVSYEQY
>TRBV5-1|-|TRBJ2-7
ASRPLSGFYEQY
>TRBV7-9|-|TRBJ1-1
ASKNQPNTEAF
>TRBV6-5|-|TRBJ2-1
ASSYLDGSVDEQF
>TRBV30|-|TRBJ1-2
AWRGTGGYT
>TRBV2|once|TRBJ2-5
ASSDGSWPTETQY
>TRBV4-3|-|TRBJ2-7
ASSQDRLSSGHYEQY
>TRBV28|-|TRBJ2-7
ASSLTGPGVSEQY
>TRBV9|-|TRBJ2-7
ASSPRQASTYEQY
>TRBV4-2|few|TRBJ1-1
ASSPHSGGEDTEAF
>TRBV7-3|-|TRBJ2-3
ASSFGRSSTDTQY
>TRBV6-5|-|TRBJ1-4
ASSYGDRGNEKLF
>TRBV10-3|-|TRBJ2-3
AAGFGQGEPDTQY
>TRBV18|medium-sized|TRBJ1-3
ASSPSGNTIY
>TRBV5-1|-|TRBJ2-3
ASLRGGSTDTQY
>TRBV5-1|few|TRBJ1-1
ASSLETLRNTEAF
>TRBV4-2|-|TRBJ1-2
ASSPSPGDYGYT
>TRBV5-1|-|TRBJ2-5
ASSLGGAETQY
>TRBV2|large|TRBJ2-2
AGDRGLTGELF
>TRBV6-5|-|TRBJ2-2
ASSSRHGDTGELF
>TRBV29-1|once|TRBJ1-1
SVSSQANTEAF
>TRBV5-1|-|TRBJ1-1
ASSLGETGWNTEAF
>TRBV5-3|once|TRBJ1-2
ARSLPSLPYGYT
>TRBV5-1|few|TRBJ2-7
ASSLSSGLSYEQY
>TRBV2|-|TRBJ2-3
ASRGTVGLNTQY
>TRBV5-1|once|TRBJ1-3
ASSLAQGGAGNTIY
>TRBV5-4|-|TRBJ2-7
ASSLAGGNEQY
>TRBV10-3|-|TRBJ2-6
AISESSTTSGANVLT
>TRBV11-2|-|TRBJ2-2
ASSPRLAGTDTGELF
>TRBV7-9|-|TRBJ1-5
ASSPDDRYNQPQH
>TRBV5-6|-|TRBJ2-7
ASSRQGSYEQY
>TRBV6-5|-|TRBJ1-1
ASSSGQGVAF
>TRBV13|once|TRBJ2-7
ASSPLGAGAYEQY
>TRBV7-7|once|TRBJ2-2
ASSLDGFVGELF
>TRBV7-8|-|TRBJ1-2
ASSLRRTDANYGYT
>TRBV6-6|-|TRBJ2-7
ASSYSGQGFYEQY
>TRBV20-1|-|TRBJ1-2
SARIGGYT
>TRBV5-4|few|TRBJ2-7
ASSLGVGEGYEQY
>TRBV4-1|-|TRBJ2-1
ASSRAAPYRTSSYNEQF
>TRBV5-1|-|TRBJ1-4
ASSLGENEKLF
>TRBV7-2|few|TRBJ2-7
ASSFDHYEQY
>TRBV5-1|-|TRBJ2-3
ASSLVGREQDTQY
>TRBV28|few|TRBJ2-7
ASSLTSGSDEQY